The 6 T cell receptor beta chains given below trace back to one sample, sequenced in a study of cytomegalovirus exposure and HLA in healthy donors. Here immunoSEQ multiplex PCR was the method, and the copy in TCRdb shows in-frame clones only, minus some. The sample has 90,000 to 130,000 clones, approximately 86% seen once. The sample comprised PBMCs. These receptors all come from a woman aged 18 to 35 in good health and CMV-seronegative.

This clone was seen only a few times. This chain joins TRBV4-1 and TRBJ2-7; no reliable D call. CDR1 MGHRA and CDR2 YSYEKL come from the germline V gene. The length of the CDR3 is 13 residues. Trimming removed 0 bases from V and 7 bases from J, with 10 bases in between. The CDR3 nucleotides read TGCGCCAGCAGCCAAGATAGAGGTTGGGAGCAGTACTTC. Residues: CASSQDRGWEQYF.

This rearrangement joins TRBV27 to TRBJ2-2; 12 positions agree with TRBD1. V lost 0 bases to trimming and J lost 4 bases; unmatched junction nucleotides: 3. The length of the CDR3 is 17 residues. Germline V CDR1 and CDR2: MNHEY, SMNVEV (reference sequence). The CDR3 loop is CASSLSPGQGATGELFF. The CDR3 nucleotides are TGTGCCAGCAGTTTATCCCCGGGACAGGGGGCCACCGGGGAGCTGTTTTTT.

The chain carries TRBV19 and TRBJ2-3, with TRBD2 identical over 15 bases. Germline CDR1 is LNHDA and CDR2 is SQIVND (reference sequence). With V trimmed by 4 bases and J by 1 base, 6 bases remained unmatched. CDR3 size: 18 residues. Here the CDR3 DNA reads TGTGCCAGTAGTACTGGACTAGCGGGGGGGCTGGGCACAGATACGCAGTATTTT. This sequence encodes CASSTGLAGGLGTDTQYF. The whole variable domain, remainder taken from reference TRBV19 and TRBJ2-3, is DGGITQSPKYLFRKEGQNVTLSCEQNLNHDAMYWYRQDPGQGLRLIYYSQIVNDFQKGDIAEGYSVSREKKESFPLTVTSAQKNPTAFYLCASSTGLAGGLGTDTQYFGPGTRLTVL.

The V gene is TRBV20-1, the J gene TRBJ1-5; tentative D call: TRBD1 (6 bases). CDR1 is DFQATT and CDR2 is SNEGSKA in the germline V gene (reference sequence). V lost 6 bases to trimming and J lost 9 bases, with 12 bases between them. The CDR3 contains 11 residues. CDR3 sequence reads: CSASTGGPQHF. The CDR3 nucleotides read TGCAGTGCGTCGACAGGTGGGCCCCAGCATTTT.

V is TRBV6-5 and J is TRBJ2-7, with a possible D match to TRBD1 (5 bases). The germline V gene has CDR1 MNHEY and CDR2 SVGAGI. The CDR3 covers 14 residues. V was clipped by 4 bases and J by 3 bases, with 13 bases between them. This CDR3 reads CASSFQGSRYEQYF. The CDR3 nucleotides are TGTGCCAGCAGTTTTCAGGGTTCCCGCTACGAGCAGTACTTC.

The CDR3 sequence is CSVGLAGQEQYF. The DNA for the CDR3 is TGCAGCGTCGGACTAGCGGGGCAAGAGCAGTACTTC. The chain combines TRBV29-1 with TRBJ2-7; 12 nucleotides line up with TRBD2. The CDR3 contains 12 residues. Germline V CDR1 and CDR2: SQVTM, ANQGSEA. V lost 6 bases, J lost 7 bases, and 4 bases stayed unmatched.